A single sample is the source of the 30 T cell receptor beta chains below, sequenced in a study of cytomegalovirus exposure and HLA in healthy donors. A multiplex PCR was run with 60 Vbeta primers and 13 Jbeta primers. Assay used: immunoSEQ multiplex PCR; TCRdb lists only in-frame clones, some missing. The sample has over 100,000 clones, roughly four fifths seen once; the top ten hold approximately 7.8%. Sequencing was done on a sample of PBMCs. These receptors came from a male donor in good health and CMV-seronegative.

CDR3 loop: CASSYSQSDTEAFF. CDR3 bases: TGTGCCAGCAGTTATTCCCAATCGGACACTGAAGCTTTCTTT. The chain employs TRBV6-5 and TRBJ1-1, with D unresolved. Between the trimmed V and J ends, which lost 3 bases and 3 bases, there was a span of 11 bases. CDR1 is MNHEY, CDR2 SVGAGI, per germline. The CDR3 runs 14 residues.

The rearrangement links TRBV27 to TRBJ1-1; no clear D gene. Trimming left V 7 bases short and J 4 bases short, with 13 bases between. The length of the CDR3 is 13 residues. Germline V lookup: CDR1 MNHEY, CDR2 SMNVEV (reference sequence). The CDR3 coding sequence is TGTGCCAGCACCCCTCGCGCAGGCACTGAAGCTTTCTTT. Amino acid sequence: CASTPRAGTEAFF.

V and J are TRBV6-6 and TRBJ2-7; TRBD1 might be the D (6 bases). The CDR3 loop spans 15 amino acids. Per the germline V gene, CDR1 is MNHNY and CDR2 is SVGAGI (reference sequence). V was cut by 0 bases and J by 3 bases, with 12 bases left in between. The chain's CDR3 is CASSYSTGPYYEQYF. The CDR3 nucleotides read TGTGCCAGCAGTTACTCGACAGGCCCCTACTACGAGCAGTACTTC.

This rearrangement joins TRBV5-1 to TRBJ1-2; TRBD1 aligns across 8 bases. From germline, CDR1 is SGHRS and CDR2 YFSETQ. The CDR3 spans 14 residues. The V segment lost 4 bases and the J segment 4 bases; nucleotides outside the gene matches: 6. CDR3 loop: CASSLPGQVYGYTF. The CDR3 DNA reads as TGCGCCAGCAGCCTACCGGGACAGGTCTATGGCTACACCTTC.

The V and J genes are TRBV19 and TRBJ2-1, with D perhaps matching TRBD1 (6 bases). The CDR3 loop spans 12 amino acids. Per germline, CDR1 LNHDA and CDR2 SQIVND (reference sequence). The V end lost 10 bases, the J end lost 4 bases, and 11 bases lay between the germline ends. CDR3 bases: TGTGCCACCACCGACAGGTACAATGAGCAGTTCTTC. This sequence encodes CATTDRYNEQFF.

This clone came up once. The chain's CDR3 is CASSLARGQGNADTQYF. As DNA, the CDR3 is TGTGCCAGCAGCTTAGCGCGTGGACAGGGGAACGCAGATACGCAGTATTTT. V gene TRBV7-8 combines with J gene TRBJ2-3; the match to TRBD1 covers 9 bases. The CDR3 loop spans 17 amino acids. The ends lost 0 bases at V and 4 bases at J; junction bases unmatched: 8. Per germline, CDR1 SGHVS and CDR2 FQNEAQ.

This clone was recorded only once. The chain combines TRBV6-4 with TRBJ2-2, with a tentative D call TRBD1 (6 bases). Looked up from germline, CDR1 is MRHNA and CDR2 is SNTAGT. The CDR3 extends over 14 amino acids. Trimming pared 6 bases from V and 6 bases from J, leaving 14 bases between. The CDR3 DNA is TGTGCCAGCAGACGACAGGCAGGGGCCGGGGAGCTGTTTTTT. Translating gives CASRRQAGAGELFF.

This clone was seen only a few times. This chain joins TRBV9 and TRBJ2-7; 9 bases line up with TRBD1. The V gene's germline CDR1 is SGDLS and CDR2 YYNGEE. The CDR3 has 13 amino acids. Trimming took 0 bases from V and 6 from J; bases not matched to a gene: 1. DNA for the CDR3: TGTGCCAGCAGCGTAGGACAGGGGGGCGAGCAGTACTTC. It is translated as CASSVGQGGEQYF. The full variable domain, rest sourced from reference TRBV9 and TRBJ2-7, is DSGVTQTPKHLITATGQRVTLRCSPRSGDLSVYWYQQSLDQGLQFLIQYYNGEERAKGNILERFSAQQFPDLHSELNLSSLELGDSALYFCASSVGQGGEQYFGPGTRLTVT.

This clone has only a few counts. The CDR3 nucleotides are TGTGCCAGTATCTGGGGCAGGGAGCAGTTCTTC. Amino acids: CASIWGREQFF. V and J are TRBV19 and TRBJ2-1, with D maybe TRBD1 (5 bases). V was cut by 7 bases and J by 10 bases, with 11 bases left in between. The CDR3 extends over 11 amino acids. CDR1 is LNHDA and CDR2 is SQIVND in the germline V gene (reference sequence). The full variable domain, with the rest looked up from reference TRBV19 and TRBJ2-1, is DGGITQSPKYLFRKEGQNVTLSCEQNLNHDAMYWYRQDPGQGLRLIYYSQIVNDFQKGDIAEGYSVSREKKESFPLTVTSAQKNPTAFYLCASIWGREQFFGPGTRLTVL.

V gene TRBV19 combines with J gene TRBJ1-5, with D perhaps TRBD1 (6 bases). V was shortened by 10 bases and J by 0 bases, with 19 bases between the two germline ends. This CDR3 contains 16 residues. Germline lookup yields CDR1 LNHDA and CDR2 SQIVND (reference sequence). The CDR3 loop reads CATSWTAENSNQPQHF. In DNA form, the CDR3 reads TGTGCCACCTCTTGGACAGCAGAAAATAGCAATCAGCCCCAGCATTTT.

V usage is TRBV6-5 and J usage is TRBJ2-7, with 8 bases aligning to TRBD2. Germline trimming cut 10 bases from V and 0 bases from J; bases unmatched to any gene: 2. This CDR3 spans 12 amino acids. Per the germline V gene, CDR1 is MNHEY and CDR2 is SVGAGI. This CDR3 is CATSGGSYEQYF. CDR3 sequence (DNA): TGTGCCACCAGCGGGGGCTCCTACGAGCAGTACTTC.

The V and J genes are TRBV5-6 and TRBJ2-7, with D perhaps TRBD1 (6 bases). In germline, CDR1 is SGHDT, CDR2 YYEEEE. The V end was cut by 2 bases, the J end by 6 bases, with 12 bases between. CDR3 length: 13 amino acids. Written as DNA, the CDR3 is TGTGCCAGCAGCTTCACAGGGCCGGCCGAGCAGTACTTC. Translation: CASSFTGPAEQYF.

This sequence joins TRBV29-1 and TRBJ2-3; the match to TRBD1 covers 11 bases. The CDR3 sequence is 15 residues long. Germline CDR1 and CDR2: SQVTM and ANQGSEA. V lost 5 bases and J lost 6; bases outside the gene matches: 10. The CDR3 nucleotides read TGCAGCGTTATCTCCGGGACAGGGGGTCGGGATACGCAGTATTTT. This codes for CSVISGTGGRDTQYF.

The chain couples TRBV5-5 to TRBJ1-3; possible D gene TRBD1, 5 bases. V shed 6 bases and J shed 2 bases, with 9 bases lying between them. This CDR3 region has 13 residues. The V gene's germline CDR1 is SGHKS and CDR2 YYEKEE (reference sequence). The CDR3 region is CASISRAGNTIYF. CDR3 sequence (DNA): TGTGCCAGCATTAGCAGGGCTGGAAACACCATATATTTT.

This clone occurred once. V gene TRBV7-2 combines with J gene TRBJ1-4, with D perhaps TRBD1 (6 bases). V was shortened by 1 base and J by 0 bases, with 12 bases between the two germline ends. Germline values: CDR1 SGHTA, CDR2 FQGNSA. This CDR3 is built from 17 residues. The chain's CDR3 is CASSLVGAPTTNEKLFF. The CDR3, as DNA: TGTGCCAGCAGCTTAGTGGGGGCGCCTACAACTAATGAAAAACTGTTTTTT.

CDR3 protein: CASRGGLSYNEQFF. DNA of the CDR3: TGTGCCAGCAGGGGCGGGCTCTCCTACAATGAGCAGTTCTTC. This chain links TRBV28 with TRBJ2-1, with D possibly matching TRBD2 (5 bases). This CDR3 has 14 residues. V lost 6 bases to trimming and J lost 0 bases, with 9 bases between them. Germline CDR1 is MDHEN and CDR2 is SYDVKM.

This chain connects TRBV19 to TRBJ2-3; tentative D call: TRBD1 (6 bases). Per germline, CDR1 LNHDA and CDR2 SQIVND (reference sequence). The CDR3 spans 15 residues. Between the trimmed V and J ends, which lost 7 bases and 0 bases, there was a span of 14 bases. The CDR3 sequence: CASNRDTSSTDTQYF. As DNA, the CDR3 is TGTGCCAGTAACCGGGACACCTCTAGCACAGATACGCAGTATTTT.

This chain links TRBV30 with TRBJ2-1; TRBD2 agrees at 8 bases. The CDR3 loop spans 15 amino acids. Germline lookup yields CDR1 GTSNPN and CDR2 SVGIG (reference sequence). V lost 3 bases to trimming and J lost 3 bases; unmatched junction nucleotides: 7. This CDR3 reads CAWSQTGTSYNEQFF. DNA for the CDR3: TGTGCCTGGAGCCAAACCGGGACTAGCTACAATGAGCAGTTCTTC.

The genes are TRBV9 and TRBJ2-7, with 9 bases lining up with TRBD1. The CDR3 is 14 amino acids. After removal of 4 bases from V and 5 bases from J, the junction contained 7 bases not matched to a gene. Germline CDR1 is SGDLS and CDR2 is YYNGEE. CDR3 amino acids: CASSPRDRVDEQYF. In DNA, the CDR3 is TGTGCCAGCAGCCCCCGGGACAGGGTGGACGAGCAGTACTTC.

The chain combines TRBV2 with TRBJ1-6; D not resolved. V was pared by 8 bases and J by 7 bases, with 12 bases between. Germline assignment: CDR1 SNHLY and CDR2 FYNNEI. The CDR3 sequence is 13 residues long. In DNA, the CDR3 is TGTGCCAGCCGTATGACTTTAAATTCACCCCTCCACTTT. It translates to CASRMTLNSPLHF. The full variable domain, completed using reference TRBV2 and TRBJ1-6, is EPEVTQTPSHQVTQMGQEVILRCVPISNHLYFYWYRQILGQKVEFLVSFYNNEISEKSEIFDDQFSVERPDGSNFTLKIRSTKLEDSAMYFCASRMTLNSPLHFGNGTRLTVT.

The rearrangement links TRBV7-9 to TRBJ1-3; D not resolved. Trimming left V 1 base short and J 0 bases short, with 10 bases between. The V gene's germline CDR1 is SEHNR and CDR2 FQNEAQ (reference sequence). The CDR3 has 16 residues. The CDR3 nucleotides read TGTGCCAGCAGCTTAGATAAATTCTTCTCTGGAAACACCATATATTTT. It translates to CASSLDKFFSGNTIYF.

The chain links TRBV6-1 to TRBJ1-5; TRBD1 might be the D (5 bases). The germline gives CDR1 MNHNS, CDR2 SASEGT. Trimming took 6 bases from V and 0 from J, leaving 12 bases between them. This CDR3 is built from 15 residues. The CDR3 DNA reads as TGTGCCAGCAGCCGGGACTCCCATAGCAATCAGCCCCAGCATTTT. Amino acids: CASSRDSHSNQPQHF.

The CDR3 reads CASRRQGDSSEQFF. CDR3 DNA sequence: TGTGCCAGCAGACGACAGGGGGACAGCAGTGAGCAGTTCTTC. The J gene is TRBJ2-1, the V gene TRBV6-6; 9 bases match TRBD1. The CDR3 contains 14 residues. Germline-derived CDR1 and CDR2 are MNHNY and SVGAGI (reference sequence). V gave up 6 bases and J gave up 9 bases; unmatched junction bases: 9.

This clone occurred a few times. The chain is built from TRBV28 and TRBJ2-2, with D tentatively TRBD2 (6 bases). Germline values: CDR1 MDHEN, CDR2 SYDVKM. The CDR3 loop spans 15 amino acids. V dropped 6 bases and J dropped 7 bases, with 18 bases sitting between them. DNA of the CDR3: TGTGCCAGCAGGGGTGCGGGACCTATTGGCGGGGAGCTGTTTTTT. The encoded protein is CASRGAGPIGGELFF.

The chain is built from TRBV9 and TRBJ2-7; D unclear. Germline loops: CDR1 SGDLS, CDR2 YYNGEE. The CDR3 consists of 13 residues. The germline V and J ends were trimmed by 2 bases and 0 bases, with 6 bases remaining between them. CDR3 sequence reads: CASSVADSYEQYF. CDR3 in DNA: TGTGCCAGCAGCGTTGCGGACTCCTACGAGCAGTACTTC.

CDR3 protein: CASSVEALTDTQYF. The CDR3 nucleotides are TGTGCCAGCTCGGTGGAGGCACTCACAGATACGCAGTATTTT. The chain uses TRBV6-5 and TRBJ2-3; D may be TRBD2 (5 bases). This CDR3 spans 14 amino acids. Germline values: CDR1 MNHEY, CDR2 SVGAGI. V was clipped by 8 bases and J by 2 bases, with 14 bases between them.

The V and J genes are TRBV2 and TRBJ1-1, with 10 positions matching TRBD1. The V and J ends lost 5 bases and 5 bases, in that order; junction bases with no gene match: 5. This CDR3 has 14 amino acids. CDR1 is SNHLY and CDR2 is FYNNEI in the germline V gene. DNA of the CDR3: TGTGCCAGCAGTACGGACAGGGGGAGGACTGAAGCTTTCTTT. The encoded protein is CASSTDRGRTEAFF.

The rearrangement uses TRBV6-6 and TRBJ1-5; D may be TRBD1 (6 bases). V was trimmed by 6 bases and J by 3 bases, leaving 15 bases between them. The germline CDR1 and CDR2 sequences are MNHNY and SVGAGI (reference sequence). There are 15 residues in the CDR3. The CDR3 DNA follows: TGTGCCAGCAGCGTTACTAGACAGGACAATCAGCCCCAGCATTTT. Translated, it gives CASSVTRQDNQPQHF.

CDR3 protein: CAISDVREGGNTIYF. In DNA form, the CDR3 reads TGTGCCATCAGCGACGTCAGGGAGGGCGGAAACACCATATATTTT. V and J are TRBV10-3 and TRBJ1-3; D possibly corresponds to TRBD1 (5 bases). Looked up from germline, CDR1 is ENHRY and CDR2 is SYGVKD. The V and J ends lost 6 bases and 4 bases respectively, with 16 bases between them. This CDR3 contains 15 residues.

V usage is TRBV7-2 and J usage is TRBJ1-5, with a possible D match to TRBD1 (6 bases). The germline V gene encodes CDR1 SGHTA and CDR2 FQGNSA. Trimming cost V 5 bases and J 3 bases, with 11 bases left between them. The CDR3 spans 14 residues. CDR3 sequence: CASSTDRHNQPQHF. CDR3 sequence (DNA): TGTGCCAGCAGCACGGACAGACACAATCAGCCCCAGCATTTT.